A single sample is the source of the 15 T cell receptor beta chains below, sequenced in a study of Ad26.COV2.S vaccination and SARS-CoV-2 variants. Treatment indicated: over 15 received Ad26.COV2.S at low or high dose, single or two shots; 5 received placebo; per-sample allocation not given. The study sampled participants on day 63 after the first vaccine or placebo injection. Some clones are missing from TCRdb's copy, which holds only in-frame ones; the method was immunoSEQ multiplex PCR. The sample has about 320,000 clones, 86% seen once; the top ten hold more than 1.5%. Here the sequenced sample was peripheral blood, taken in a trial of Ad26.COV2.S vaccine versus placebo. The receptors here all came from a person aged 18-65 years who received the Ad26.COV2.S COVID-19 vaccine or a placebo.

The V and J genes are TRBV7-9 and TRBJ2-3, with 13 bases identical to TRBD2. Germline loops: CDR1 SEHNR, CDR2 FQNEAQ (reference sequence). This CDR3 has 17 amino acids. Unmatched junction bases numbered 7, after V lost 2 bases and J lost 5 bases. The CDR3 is CASSLTRTSGGGDTQYF. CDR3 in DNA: TGTGCCAGCAGCTTAACCAGGACTAGCGGGGGCGGAGATACGCAGTATTTT.

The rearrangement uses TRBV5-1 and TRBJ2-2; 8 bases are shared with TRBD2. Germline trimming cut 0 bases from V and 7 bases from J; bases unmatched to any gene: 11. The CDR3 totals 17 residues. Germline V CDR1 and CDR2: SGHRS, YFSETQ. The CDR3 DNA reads TGCGCCAGCAGCTTGGCACTAGCGGTTCAAACAGACGGGGAGCTGTTTTTT. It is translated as CASSLALAVQTDGELFF.

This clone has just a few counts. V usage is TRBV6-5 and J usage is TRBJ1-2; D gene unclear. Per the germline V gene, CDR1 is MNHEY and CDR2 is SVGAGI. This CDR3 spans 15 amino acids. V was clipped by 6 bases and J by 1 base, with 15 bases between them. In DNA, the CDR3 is TGTGCCAGCAGCTCACCCGACCGATATAACTATGGCTACACCTTC. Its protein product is CASSSPDRYNYGYTF.

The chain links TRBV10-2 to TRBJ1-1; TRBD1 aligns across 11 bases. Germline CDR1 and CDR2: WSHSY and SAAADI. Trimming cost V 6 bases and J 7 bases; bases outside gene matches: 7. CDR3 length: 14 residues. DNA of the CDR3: TGCGCCAGCAGATTCGGACAGGGGGCGGGTGAAGCTTTCTTT. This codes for CASRFGQGAGEAFF.

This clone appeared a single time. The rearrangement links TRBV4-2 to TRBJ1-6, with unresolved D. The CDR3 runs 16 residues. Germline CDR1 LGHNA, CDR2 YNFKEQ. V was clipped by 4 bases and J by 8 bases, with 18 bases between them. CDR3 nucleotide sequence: TGTGCCAGCAGCCTTGCAGGAACTAAGGGCGATTCACCCCTCCACTTT. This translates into CASSLAGTKGDSPLHF.

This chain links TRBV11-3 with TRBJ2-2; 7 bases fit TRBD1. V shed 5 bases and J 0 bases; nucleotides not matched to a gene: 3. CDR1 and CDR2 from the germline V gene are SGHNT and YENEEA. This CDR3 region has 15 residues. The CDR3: CASSPGTANTGELFF. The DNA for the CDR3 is TGTGCCAGCAGCCCCGGGACAGCGAACACCGGGGAGCTGTTTTTT. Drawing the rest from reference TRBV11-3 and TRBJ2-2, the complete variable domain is EAGVVQSPRYKIIEKKQPVAFWCNPISGHNTLYWYLQNLGQGPELLIRYENEEAVDDSQLPKDRFSAERLKGVDSTLKIQPAELGDSAVYLCASSPGTANTGELFFGEGSRLTVL.

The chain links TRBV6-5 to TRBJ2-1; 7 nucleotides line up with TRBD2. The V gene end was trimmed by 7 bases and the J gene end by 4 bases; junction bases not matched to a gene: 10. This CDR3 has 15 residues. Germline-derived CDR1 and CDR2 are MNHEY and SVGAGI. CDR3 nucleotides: TGTGCCAGCACCCCCCTACCGCGGGGGTACAATGAGCAGTTCTTC. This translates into CASTPLPRGYNEQFF.

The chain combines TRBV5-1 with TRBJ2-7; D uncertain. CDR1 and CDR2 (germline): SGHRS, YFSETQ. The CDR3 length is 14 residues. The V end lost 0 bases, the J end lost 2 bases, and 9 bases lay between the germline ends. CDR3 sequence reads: CASSLGSPPYEQYF. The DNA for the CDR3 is TGCGCCAGCAGCTTGGGCAGTCCCCCCTACGAGCAGTACTTC.

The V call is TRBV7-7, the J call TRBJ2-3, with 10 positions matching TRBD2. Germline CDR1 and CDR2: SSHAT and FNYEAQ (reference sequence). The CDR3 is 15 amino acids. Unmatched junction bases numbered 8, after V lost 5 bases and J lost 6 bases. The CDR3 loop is CASSRGAGGPDTQYF. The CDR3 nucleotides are TGTGCCAGCAGCCGGGGAGCGGGGGGGCCGGATACGCAGTATTTT.

The CDR3 DNA is TGCGCCAGCAGCCAAGACCAGACACTATCCTACGAGCAGTACTTC. Protein sequence: CASSQDQTLSYEQYF. V usage is TRBV4-1 and J usage is TRBJ2-7; no clear D gene. The CDR3 runs 15 residues. V was pared by 0 bases and J by 1 base, with 10 bases between. Germline CDR1 MGHRA, CDR2 YSYEKL.

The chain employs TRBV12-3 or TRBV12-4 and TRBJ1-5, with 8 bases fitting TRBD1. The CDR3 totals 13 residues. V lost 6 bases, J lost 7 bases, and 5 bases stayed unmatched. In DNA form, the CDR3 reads TGTGCCAGCAGGGACAGGGAAGAGCAGCCCCAGCATTTT. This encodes CASRDREEQPQHF.

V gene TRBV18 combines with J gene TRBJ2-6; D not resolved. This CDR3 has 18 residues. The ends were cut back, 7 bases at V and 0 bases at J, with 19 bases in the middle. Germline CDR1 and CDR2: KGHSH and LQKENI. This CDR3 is CASFDQRSPSSGANVLTF. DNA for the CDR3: TGTGCCAGCTTCGACCAACGAAGCCCAAGCTCTGGGGCCAACGTCCTGACTTTC.

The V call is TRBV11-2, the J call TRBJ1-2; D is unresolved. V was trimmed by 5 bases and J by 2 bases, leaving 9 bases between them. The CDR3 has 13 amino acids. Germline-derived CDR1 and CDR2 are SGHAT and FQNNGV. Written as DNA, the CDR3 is TGTGCCAGCAGCGGGCACAGAAACTATGGCTACACCTTC. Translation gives CASSGHRNYGYTF.

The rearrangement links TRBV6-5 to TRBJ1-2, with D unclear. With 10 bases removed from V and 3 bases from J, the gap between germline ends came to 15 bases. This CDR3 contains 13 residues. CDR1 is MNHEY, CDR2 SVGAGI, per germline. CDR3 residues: CATLIPGYYGYTF. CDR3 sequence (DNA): TGTGCCACCCTAATCCCAGGTTACTATGGCTACACCTTC.

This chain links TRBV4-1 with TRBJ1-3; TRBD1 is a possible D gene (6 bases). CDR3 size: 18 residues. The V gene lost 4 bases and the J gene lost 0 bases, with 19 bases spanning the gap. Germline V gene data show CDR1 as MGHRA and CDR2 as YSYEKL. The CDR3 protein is CASSPEGVTTGSGNTIYF. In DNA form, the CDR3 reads TGCGCCAGCAGCCCAGAGGGGGTCACGACAGGCTCTGGAAACACCATATATTTT.